This TCR beta chain was obtained from a study of response to subunit inactivated influenza vaccine. On this clonotype itself: The antigen remains unidentified.

MiXCR, run by TCRdb on the RT-PCR reads, gives a single entry per CDR3 protein. The repertoire holds approximately 730,000 distinct CDR3 sequences, with approximately 15% as singletons. Findings of the study overall: Few additional T cells are recruited per seasonal influenza vaccination, authors suggested.

Sequencing was performed on PBMCs from blood, taken 14 days before vaccination. The clonotype originates from a man in his forties or fifties who received an inactivated influenza vaccine.

CDR3 sequence: CASSEGSGSSTDTQYF. As DNA, the CDR3 is TGTGCCAGCAGCGAGGGTTCTGGCTCTAGCACAGATACGCAGTATTTT. The V gene is TRBV7-9, the J gene TRBJ2-3; a weak D match, TRBD2 (5 bases). Trimming cost V 5 bases and J 0 bases, with 15 bases left between them. Per germline, CDR1 SEHNR and CDR2 FQNEAQ (reference sequence). This CDR3 is 16 amino acids long.